The 25 T cell receptor beta chains listed next were all sequenced from one sample in a study of CD8 T cells in Susac syndrome. A quantity of about 0.5 to 1 ug RNA underwent reverse transcription using random hexamers. TCRdb re-called the immunoSEQ multiplex PCR reads through MiXCR, storing one row per CDR3 protein. The top ten hold around 0.076% of the sample, which has roughly 200,000 distinct CDR3 sequences, approximately 95% seen once. Sequenced material: CD4+ T cells from PBMCs. These receptors all come from a human donor with multiple sclerosis.

CDR3 loop: CASRADRAERGYTF. CDR3 bases: TGTGCCAGCCGAGCCGACAGGGCCGAGCGGGGCTACACCTTC. The chain recombines TRBV27 with TRBJ1-2, with 7 bases matching TRBD1. Trimming at V came to 8 bases and at J to 8 bases, leaving 14 bases not matched to a gene. This CDR3 has 14 amino acids. Germline CDR1 is MNHEY and CDR2 is SMNVEV (reference sequence).

The chain recombines TRBV20-1 with TRBJ1-1, with 9 bases lining up with TRBD1. There are 13 residues in the CDR3. V lost 5 bases and J lost 1; bases outside the gene matches: 2. Germline V gene sequence: CDR1 DFQATT, CDR2 SNEGSKA (reference sequence). The CDR3 sequence: CSAWTGENTEAFF. In DNA, the CDR3 is TGCAGTGCTTGGACAGGGGAGAACACTGAAGCTTTCTTT.

V usage is TRBV27 and J usage is TRBJ2-7, with TRBD1 matching over 10 bases. V dropped 8 bases and J dropped 5; count of bases not matched to a gene: 12. Germline loops: CDR1 MNHEY, CDR2 SMNVEV (reference sequence). This CDR3 has 15 residues. For the CDR3, the DNA is TGTGCCAGCGGGCCCCTGGGACAGGGGAAGAACGAGCAGTACTTC. Its protein product is CASGPLGQGKNEQYF.

The J gene is TRBJ2-7, the V gene TRBV3-1; TRBD2 matches at 10 bases. Germline V lookup: CDR1 LGHDT, CDR2 YNNKEL (reference sequence). The junction had 2 bases not matched to a gene; V was cut back by 7 bases and J by 2 bases. The length of the CDR3 is 13 residues. The CDR3 sequence is CASTSGGAYEQYF. For the CDR3, the DNA is TGTGCCAGCACGAGCGGGGGGGCCTACGAGCAGTACTTC.

The V call is TRBV30, the J call TRBJ2-6; D is undetermined. The germline V gene has CDR1 GTSNPN and CDR2 SVGIG (reference sequence). The CDR3 spans 13 residues. The V gene lost 2 bases and the J gene lost 3 bases, with 5 bases spanning the gap. The CDR3 sequence is CAWSLGGANVLTF. The DNA for the CDR3 is TGTGCCTGGAGTTTAGGTGGGGCCAACGTCCTGACTTTC.

The chain links TRBV20-1 to TRBJ2-3; D unclear. Germline V gene sequence: CDR1 DFQATT, CDR2 SNEGSKA (reference sequence). The CDR3 totals 14 residues. Trimming shortened V by 6 bases and J by 0 bases, and 13 bases separated the two germline ends. CDR3 protein: CSAPTPASTDTQYF. CDR3 DNA sequence: TGCAGTGCCCCGACCCCGGCGAGCACAGATACGCAGTATTTT.

This rearrangement joins TRBV7-9 to TRBJ1-1, with D hard to call. The CDR3 spans 13 residues. CDR1 and CDR2 (germline): SEHNR, FQNEAQ (reference sequence). With 3 bases removed from V and 8 bases from J, the gap between germline ends came to 13 bases. The CDR3 loop is CASSFHLVGEAFF. In nucleotides, the CDR3 is TGTGCCAGCAGCTTTCACCTGGTGGGAGAAGCTTTCTTT.

The CDR3 DNA reads as TGCAGTGCCAAACCCGGACAGGGGAGGGGCTACACCTTC. Residues: CSAKPGQGRGYTF. The V call is TRBV20-1, the J call TRBJ1-2; 9 bases are a match to TRBD1. Trimming removed 6 bases from V and 8 bases from J; junction bases left unmatched: 10. The CDR3 runs to 13 residues. CDR1 DFQATT and CDR2 SNEGSKA come from the germline V gene (reference sequence).

The rearrangement links TRBV15 to TRBJ1-5; 7 bases are a match to TRBD1. The CDR3 runs to 15 residues. Germline V gene data show CDR1 as LNHNV and CDR2 as YYDKDF (reference sequence). V dropped 2 bases and J dropped 0; count of bases not matched to a gene: 1. CDR3: CATSRQGDSNQPQHF. In DNA, the CDR3 is TGTGCCACCAGCAGACAGGGGGATAGCAATCAGCCCCAGCATTTT.

The rearrangement uses TRBV7-2 and TRBJ2-7; D call uncertain. Germline-derived CDR1 and CDR2 are SGHTA and FQGNSA. The ends were cut back, 1 base at V and 2 bases at J, with 9 bases in the middle. CDR3 size: 14 residues. The CDR3 DNA follows: TGTGCCAGCAGCTTAGGGACGAGTGCCTACGAGCAGTACTTC. Translation: CASSLGTSAYEQYF.

This chain uses TRBV30 with TRBJ1-2; tentative D call: TRBD1 (5 bases). Germline CDR1 reads GTSNPN; CDR2 reads SVGIG (reference sequence). The CDR3 has 11 residues. V lost 0 bases and J 7 bases, leaving 6 bases between the germline ends. CDR3 residues: CAWSVGLGYTF. The CDR3 nucleotides read TGTGCCTGGAGTGTGGGACTTGGCTACACCTTC.

The genes are TRBV30 and TRBJ2-5, with TRBD2 matching over 8 bases. In germline, CDR1 is GTSNPN, CDR2 SVGIG (reference sequence). The CDR3 covers 19 residues. The V segment lost 1 base and the J segment 4 bases; nucleotides outside the gene matches: 20. CDR3 DNA: TGTGCCTGGAGTGGTGACGGCGGGGGGCCGTTTTCTCCTTCAGAGACCCAGTACTTC. Its translation is CAWSGDGGGPFSPSETQYF.

This clonotype was seen a few times. V and J are TRBV9 and TRBJ2-1; tentatively, D is TRBD2 (5 bases). The CDR3 has 14 residues. The germline gives CDR1 SGDLS, CDR2 YYNGEE. Trimming removed 4 bases at V and 0 bases at J, with 8 bases between. The CDR3 loop reads CASSRTGSYNEQFF. CDR3 nucleotide sequence: TGTGCCAGCAGCCGGACTGGCTCCTACAATGAGCAGTTCTTC.

The chain joins TRBV10-3 to TRBJ2-3; D call uncertain. The length of the CDR3 is 15 residues. Germline V CDR1 and CDR2: ENHRY, SYGVKD. Trimming cost V 3 bases and J 1 base, with 11 bases left between them. The CDR3 coding sequence is TGTGCCATCAGTGACCGTCAGAGAGGCACAGATACGCAGTATTTT. This codes for CAISDRQRGTDTQYF.

The J gene is TRBJ2-5, the V gene TRBV9; either TRBD1 or TRBD2 may fit D (5 bases each). Trimming removed 4 bases at V and 5 bases at J, with 21 bases between. In germline, CDR1 is SGDLS, CDR2 YYNGEE. The CDR3 runs 16 residues. DNA of the CDR3: TGTGCCAGCAGCTCAGGAGTGGGGGACCCGGAGGAGACCCAGTACTTC. Encoded protein: CASSSGVGDPEETQYF.

The CDR3 nucleotides are TGCAGTGCGGGGGGAAGGGGGACCCAGTACTTC. This translates into CSAGGRGTQYF. The rearrangement uses TRBV20-1 and TRBJ2-5; tentatively, D is TRBD2 (6 bases). V was cut by 6 bases and J by 7 bases, with 12 bases left in between. The germline gives CDR1 DFQATT, CDR2 SNEGSKA (reference sequence). CDR3 size: 11 residues.

V gene TRBV20-1 combines with J gene TRBJ2-5, with 10 bases lining up with TRBD1. Germline CDR1 is DFQATT and CDR2 is SNEGSKA (reference sequence). The CDR3 runs to 14 residues. V lost 6 bases to trimming and J lost 5 bases; unmatched junction nucleotides: 9. The CDR3, as DNA: TGCAGTGCCGACCGACAGGGGGCGTCGGAGACCCAGTACTTC. Its protein product is CSADRQGASETQYF.

V is TRBV6-5 and J is TRBJ2-1; 11 bases fit TRBD2. Germline V gene sequence: CDR1 MNHEY, CDR2 SVGAGI. J gave up 0 bases and V 2 bases, and 6 bases lay outside the gene matches. The CDR3 consists of 18 residues. The CDR3 here is CASSYGGLAVSSYNEQFF. The CDR3 DNA reads TGTGCCAGCAGTTACGGGGGACTAGCGGTCTCCTCCTACAATGAGCAGTTCTTC.

V and J are TRBV18 and TRBJ2-1; 7 bases line up with TRBD2. The CDR3 length is 12 residues. Germline trimming cut 2 bases from V and 13 bases from J; bases unmatched to any gene: 5. Per germline, CDR1 KGHSH and CDR2 LQKENI. CDR3 nucleotide sequence: TGTGCCAGCTCACCAGAACGGGGGGAACAGTTCTTC. This encodes CASSPERGEQFF.

The rearrangement joins TRBV12-3 or TRBV12-4 to TRBJ2-2, with no clear D. Trimming left V 6 bases short and J 3 bases short, with 8 bases between. This CDR3 spans 13 amino acids. The CDR3 DNA sequence: TGTGCCAGCAGGCCGGACCACACCGGGGAGCTGTTTTTT. Protein sequence: CASRPDHTGELFF.

This rearrangement joins TRBV7-9 to TRBJ2-1, with TRBD2 identical over 10 bases. J gave up 6 bases and V 1 base, and 12 bases lay outside the gene matches. The CDR3 covers 18 residues. Germline assignment: CDR1 SEHNR and CDR2 FQNEAQ (reference sequence). CDR3 in DNA: TGTGCCAGCAGCTTAGGAGGGATAGCGGGGGGAGTCCGCAATGAGCAGTTCTTC. Protein product: CASSLGGIAGGVRNEQFF.

The chain combines TRBV30 with TRBJ2-3; the D gene is possibly TRBD1 (6 bases). Germline V gives CDR1 GTSNPN, CDR2 SVGIG (reference sequence). The CDR3 length is 17 residues. V lost 4 bases and J lost 2, with 22 bases in between. This CDR3 reads CAWTRGGWGFLTDTQYF. DNA of the CDR3: TGTGCCTGGACCAGAGGGGGTTGGGGATTTCTCACAGATACGCAGTATTTT.

The table lists this clonotype with a count of one. The chain is built from TRBV30 and TRBJ1-5; TRBD1 matches at 7 bases. The CDR3 spans 13 residues. Germline V CDR1 and CDR2: GTSNPN, SVGIG (reference sequence). Trimming cost V 6 bases and J 4 bases; bases outside gene matches: 6. CDR3 nucleotides: TGTGCCTGCGACACAGGGGAAAATCAGCCCCAGCATTTT. Translation: CACDTGENQPQHF.

V is TRBV7-8 and J is TRBJ2-1, with 7 bases aligning to TRBD1. Germline V gene lookup returns CDR1 SGHVS and CDR2 FQNEAQ. This CDR3 has 15 residues. The J segment lost 4 bases and the V segment lost 4 bases, leaving 7 bases of the junction unmatched. CDR3 sequence: CASSSTDRVYNEQFF. The CDR3 DNA sequence: TGTGCCAGCAGCTCGACCGACAGGGTATACAATGAGCAGTTCTTC.

This clonotype appeared a single time. CDR3 in amino acids: CASSLVYGEVGETQYF. CDR3 bases: TGTGCCAGCAGCTTGGTGTACGGGGAGGTAGGAGAGACCCAGTACTTC. This chain connects TRBV5-8 to TRBJ2-5; possibly TRBD2 for D (6 bases). The CDR3 totals 16 residues. Germline CDR1 reads SGHTS; CDR2 reads YDEGEE. V was clipped by 0 bases and J by 4 bases, with 16 bases between them.